This is a list of T cell receptor beta chains from one sample in a study of blood T cell repertoires in COVID-19. This table comes from immunoSEQ multiplex PCR, and its TCRdb copy is limited to in-frame clones, with some not included. Of about 140,000 clones detected, 80% appear once; the ten largest clones hold over 4%. The specimen was peripheral blood. These TCRs come from a woman aged 45-65 years with acute or convalescent COVID-19. Each CDR3 is given with its conserved first and last residue. The order of the fields is clone size, V gene, J gene, D gene, CDR3 length, CDR3 DNA, CDR3 protein. D genes are given only for firm matches. A row's size may be missing; if present it is once, few, many or a size class.

-	TRBV6-5	TRBJ1-3	-	14	TGTGCCAGCAGTTCGACTGCGACTGGAAACACCATATATTTT	CASSSTATGNTIYF
-	TRBV7-2	TRBJ2-7	-	15	TGTGCCAGCAGCTTAGGGGGTCAGGGAAACTACGAGCAGTACTTC	CASSLGGQGNYEQYF
-	TRBV28	TRBJ1-1	-	10	TGTGCCAGCAGTTTAAGGGAGGTTTTCTTT	CASSLREVFF
-	TRBV6-4	TRBJ2-7	-	13	TGTGCCAGCAGTGAGGGACAAGCGACCGAGCAGTACTTC	CASSEGQATEQYF
-	TRBV9	TRBJ1-2	-	15	TGTGCCAGCAGCCTGGGGGGACCCTGGAATTATGGCTACACCTTC	CASSLGGPWNYGYTF
-	TRBV19	TRBJ1-1	TRBD1	10	TGTGCCAGTGGGGACAGTGAAGCTTTCTTT	CASGDSEAFF
-	TRBV13	TRBJ1-6	-	18	TGTGCCAGCAGCTTAGGCCTCGGGTTTCCATCAAGGAATTCACCCCTCCACTTT	CASSLGLGFPSRNSPLHF
once	TRBV5-4	TRBJ2-1	TRBD1	15	TGTGCCAGCAGCTTCGACCCGGACAGGCCAAATGAGCAGTTCTTC	CASSFDPDRPNEQFF
-	TRBV28	TRBJ1-1	-	11	TGTGCCAGCAGTCGGACTATCGGAGCTTTCTTT	CASSRTIGAFF
few	TRBV19	TRBJ2-6	-	17	TGTGCCAGTAGCCCGTTTGGGGGGGCTGCTGGGGCCAACGTCCTGACTTTC	CASSPFGGAAGANVLTF
-	TRBV7-2	TRBJ2-4	TRBD1	15	TGTGCCAGCAGCCCAGGCCAGGGGGCGCGTAACATTCAGTACTTC	CASSPGQGARNIQYF
-	TRBV7-3	TRBJ1-1	TRBD1	15	TGTGCCAGCAGCTCCTCGTCAACAGGGGCTACTGAAGCTTTCTTT	CASSSSSTGATEAFF
few	TRBV10-2	TRBJ1-1	-	12	TGCGCCAGCGCGGGGAGGGACACTGAAGCTTTCTTT	CASAGRDTEAFF
-	TRBV7-9	TRBJ2-1	TRBD2	15	TGTGCCAGCAGCTTAGAGGCGGGGGGGCAAGGTGAGCAGTTCTTC	CASSLEAGGQGEQFF
-	TRBV4-2	TRBJ2-7	-	15	TGTGCCAGCAGCCAAGAGGCAGGGCAAAACTACGAGCAGTACTTC	CASSQEAGQNYEQYF
-	TRBV11-3	TRBJ1-1	-	13	TGTGCCAGCAGCTTGGAGTCCGGGACTGAAGCTTTCTTT	CASSLESGTEAFF
-	TRBV18	TRBJ1-2	-	14	TGTGCCAGCTCACCACCGGCAGGGTTGAATGGCTACACCTTC	CASSPPAGLNGYTF
few	TRBV6-5	TRBJ2-5	TRBD2	15	TGTGCCAGCAGTTCTAGCGGGGGGGCCTGGGAGACCCAGTACTTC	CASSSSGGAWETQYF
-	TRBV20-1	TRBJ1-2	-	10	TGCACCTCGACAGAGTATGGCTACACCTTC	CTSTEYGYTF
-	TRBV29-1	TRBJ1-5	TRBD1	14	TGCAGCGTTGTCGAGACAGGGGTGGATCAGCCCCAGCATTTT	CSVVETGVDQPQHF
-	TRBV27	TRBJ1-3	-	15	TGTGCCAGCAGTGACTCCAAGAGCTCTGGAAACACCATATATTTT	CASSDSKSSGNTIYF
-	TRBV5-1	TRBJ1-5	-	15	TGCGCCAGCAGCTTGGCCGGTAATAGCAATCAGCCCCAGCATTTT	CASSLAGNSNQPQHF
-	TRBV7-8	TRBJ1-1	-	14	TGTGCCAGCAGTCGGGTGCCTAGTAACACTGAAGCTTTCTTT	CASSRVPSNTEAFF
-	TRBV18	TRBJ2-1	-	12	TGTGCCAGCTCGGGACTCGACAATGAGCAGTTCTTC	CASSGLDNEQFF
-	TRBV28	TRBJ1-4	-	16	TGTGCCAGCAGTTCCCCGGGGGGCTCAACTAATGAAAAACTGTTTTTT	CASSSPGGSTNEKLFF
few	TRBV4-3	TRBJ1-2	-	15	TGCGCCAGCAGCCAAGAAATCAGGGCCCTCTATGGCTACACCTTC	CASSQEIRALYGYTF
-	TRBV5-1	TRBJ2-3	TRBD2	18	TGCGCCAGCAGCTTGGGACTAGCGGGGGGCTTCGACACAGATACGCAGTATTTT	CASSLGLAGGFDTDTQYF
-	TRBV5-5	TRBJ2-7	TRBD1	15	TGTGCCAGCAGCCCCGAGACAGGGCTTTTGGGGGAGCAGTACTTC	CASSPETGLLGEQYF
-	TRBV2	TRBJ2-7	-	20	TGTGCCAGCACGGCACCAACCCGGGACATTACCTTCTTAAACTCCTACGAGCAGTACTTC	CASTAPTRDITFLNSYEQYF
-	TRBV2	TRBJ1-5	-	14	TGTGCCAGCAGTGAGAGGGTGGTACAGCAGCCCCAGCATTTT	CASSERVVQQPQHF
-	TRBV11-2	TRBJ1-2	TRBD1	13	TGTGCCAGCAACCGGGACAGGGGGCCTGGCTACACCTTC	CASNRDRGPGYTF
few	TRBV28	TRBJ1-6	-	15	TGTGCCAGCAGTACGGGCGGGCGTAATAATTCACCCCTCCACTTT	CASSTGGRNNSPLHF
-	TRBV29-1	TRBJ2-7	-	13	TGCAGCGCCTCCAACCGGGGGGCAGGGGAGCAGTACTTC	CSASNRGAGEQYF
-	TRBV7-6	TRBJ2-3	TRBD1	13	TGTGCCAGCACATTAGGGGGCGGAGATACGCAGTATTTT	CASTLGGGDTQYF
-	TRBV18	TRBJ2-2	-	16	TGTGCCAGCTCACCGGGACACCAGTATTTCACCGGGGAGCTGTTTTTT	CASSPGHQYFTGELFF
once	TRBV7-2	TRBJ1-6	-	15	TGTGCCAGCAGCTTAGTGGGGCCCTATAATTCACCCCTCCACTTT	CASSLVGPYNSPLHF
-	TRBV7-9	TRBJ2-7	-	10	TGTGCCAGCGCGGGCTACGAGCAGTACTTC	CASAGYEQYF
-	TRBV28	TRBJ2-7	TRBD1	15	TGTGCCAGCACTCCATCGGGGACAGGGGGTTACGAGCAGTACTTC	CASTPSGTGGYEQYF
-	TRBV7-2	TRBJ2-5	TRBD1	14	TGTGCCAGCAGCTTAGCGCTGGCAGGGGGGACCCAGTACTTC	CASSLALAGGTQYF
-	TRBV2	TRBJ1-5	TRBD1	15	TGTGCCAGCAGTGGTGAGGAGGTCAGGGGGCAGCCCCAGCATTTT	CASSGEEVRGQPQHF
-	TRBV2	TRBJ1-1	-	14	TGTGCCAGCAGTGAAGCTGGCAGGAACACTGAAGCTTTCTTT	CASSEAGRNTEAFF
-	TRBV7-9	TRBJ1-1	-	15	TGTGCCAGCAGCTTAGGGCAGGTCAGTGACACTGAAGCTTTCTTT	CASSLGQVSDTEAFF
-	TRBV6-2/TRBV6-3	TRBJ2-7	TRBD1	15	TGTGCCAGCAGTTACTTTCGGACAGGGATGCCCGAGCAGTACTTC	CASSYFRTGMPEQYF
-	TRBV7-9	TRBJ2-1	-	15	TGTGCCAGCAGCTCGACCCTACAGGGAGGGAATGAGCAGTTCTTC	CASSSTLQGGNEQFF
-	TRBV7-3	TRBJ1-1	-	13	TGTGCCAGCAGCGACCCCGGGGGTGGTGAAGCTTTCTTT	CASSDPGGGEAFF
-	TRBV4-3	TRBJ2-5	TRBD2	15	TGCGCCAGCAGCCCGGGACTAGCAGTAGCGGAGACCCAGTACTTC	CASSPGLAVAETQYF
-	TRBV12-3/TRBV12-4	TRBJ1-2	-	13	TGTGCCAGCAGTCCGCAGGGGATCTATGGCTACACCTTC	CASSPQGIYGYTF
-	TRBV13	TRBJ2-5	-	16	TGTGCCAGCAGCTTAGGTCATCCAGCGGCGACAGAGACCCAGTACTTC	CASSLGHPAATETQYF
few	TRBV19	TRBJ2-5	TRBD2	15	TGTGCCAGTAGTGCGACTAGCGGGGGGCCGGAGACCCAGTACTTC	CASSATSGGPETQYF
-	TRBV5-1	TRBJ2-1	TRBD1	15	TGCGCCAGCAGCTCGGGACAGGTAACATTCCCAGAGCAGTTCTTC	CASSSGQVTFPEQFF
few	TRBV2	TRBJ2-1	TRBD2	15	TGTGCCAGCTCAGGACTAGCGGGGGGCGGGAATGAGCAGTTCTTC	CASSGLAGGGNEQFF
-	TRBV13	TRBJ1-2	-	12	TGTGCCAGCAGCTTAGGGGGGAGTGGCTACACCTTC	CASSLGGSGYTF
-	TRBV11-2	TRBJ2-3	TRBD1	13	TGTGCCAGCAGCCCGGACAGGGAAGATACGCAGTATTTT	CASSPDREDTQYF
-	TRBV30	TRBJ1-1	-	14	TGTGCCTTTTACCGGGACAAGTTCCGGGGAGAAGCTTTCTTT	CAFYRDKFRGEAFF